This T cell receptor (beta chain) was recorded in a study of vaccination and CD4 T cells after COVID-19. In the study overall: There were three convalescent patients sampled at day 14 and again at days 161 to 241 post-vaccination.

Noted time point: late sampling 161 to 241 days after vaccination in three convalescent patients. TCRdb fed the PCR reads into MiXCR, producing one record per CDR3 protein. The table includes around 37,000 distinct CDR3 sequences, about 35% detected once. The length of the CDR3 is 15 residues. V was cut by 2 bases and J by 6 bases, with 19 bases left in between. Per the germline V gene, CDR1 is DFQATT and CDR2 is SNEGSKA (reference sequence). This chain uses TRBV20-1 with TRBJ1-1, with D hard to call. The receptor comes from a human donor who had recovered from COVID-19. The starting material was CD4+ T cells from blood, obtained about 7 months after SARS-CoV-2 vaccination. The CDR3 loop is CSARPGNEDRAEAFF. In DNA, the CDR3 is TGCAGTGCTAGACCCGGGAATGAGGATCGGGCTGAAGCTTTCTTT.